The 24 T cell receptor beta chains in this list originate from one sample, sequenced in a study of sequential checkpoint blockade in melanoma (dated by TCRdb to between 2018 and 2021). The library came from the immunoSEQ multiplex PCR assay. TCRdb stores this immuneACCESS table with in-frame sequences only. Part of the clones is absent; in the studies checked, under half of the shortfall reflects unresolved V genes, and no reason is known for the rest. This sample gives 5,100 or so clones in total; 70% to 85% of them show up just once. About three fifths of the sample belongs to the ten largest clones. In the paper's terms, the treatment or condition label means: randomized to nivolumab then ipilimumab (arm A) or the reverse (arm B). This specimen consisted of CD8+ T cells sorted from blood (inferred from file names), obtained from a patient given nivolumab and ipilimumab in sequence. The receptor set was obtained from a human donor with melanoma.

Here the CDR3 DNA reads TGCGCCAGCAGCCAATCACAGGGGGCAGGTTACGAGCAGTACTTC. It yields the protein CASSQSQGAGYEQYF. V gene TRBV4-1 combines with J gene TRBJ2-7; 9 nucleotides match TRBD1. The CDR3 has 15 amino acids. Unmatched junction bases numbered 6, after V lost 2 bases and J lost 4 bases. Per the germline V gene, CDR1 is MGHRA and CDR2 is YSYEKL.

This clone was counted once. The chain recombines TRBV5-6 with TRBJ1-2; D gene ambiguous. The germline V gene has CDR1 SGHDT and CDR2 YYEEEE. The CDR3 runs to 14 residues. The V and J ends lost 2 bases and 6 bases respectively, with 14 bases between them. The CDR3 sequence: CASSFVSGIHGYTF. As DNA, the CDR3 is TGTGCCAGCAGCTTTGTATCGGGTATCCATGGCTACACCTTC.

The chain couples TRBV7-9 to TRBJ2-6; TRBD1 aligns across 8 bases. V was pared by 4 bases and J by 16 bases, with 12 bases of the junction left unmatched. Germline V CDR1 and CDR2: SEHNR, FQNEAQ (reference sequence). The CDR3 sequence is 14 residues long. The CDR3 bases are TGTGCCAGCAGCTCTACAGGGGGAGAAGGTCCGCTGACTTTC. This codes for CASSSTGGEGPLTF.

The chain couples TRBV5-4 to TRBJ2-1; TRBD1 aligns across 8 bases. V dropped 4 bases and J dropped 8; count of bases not matched to a gene: 11. This CDR3 is built from 15 residues. Per the germline V gene, CDR1 is SGHNT and CDR2 is YYREEE (reference sequence). Written as DNA, the CDR3 is TGTGCCAGCAGCCACCGGGACAGGCCAGTGGATGAGCAGTTCTTC. It yields the protein CASSHRDRPVDEQFF.

This rearrangement joins TRBV28 to TRBJ2-7; TRBD1 agrees at 8 bases. Per the germline V gene, CDR1 is MDHEN and CDR2 is SYDVKM. There are 13 residues in the CDR3. Trimming removed 3 bases from V and 6 bases from J; junction bases left unmatched: 4. CDR3 sequence: CASSLNRGTEQYF. The CDR3 coding sequence is TGTGCCAGCAGTTTGAACAGGGGGACCGAGCAGTACTTC.

V usage is TRBV6-1 and J usage is TRBJ1-4; D is ambiguous. This CDR3 region has 14 residues. Per the germline V gene, CDR1 is MNHNS and CDR2 is SASEGT. The ends were cut back, 7 bases at V and 4 bases at J, with 13 bases in the middle. The CDR3 protein is CASTSEFLNEKLFF. The CDR3 bases are TGTGCCAGCACCTCAGAATTCCTTAATGAAAAACTGTTTTTT.

This clone was seen a handful of times. This is likely an artifact of a read error, given a far larger clone one base away. J is TRBJ2-1 and V is TRBV11-2, with TRBD2 matching over 9 bases. Germline V gene lookup returns CDR1 SGHAT and CDR2 FQNNGV. This CDR3 is built from 18 residues. The CDR3 sequence is CASSLVFGSGGSYDEQFF. Written as DNA, the CDR3 is TGTGCCAGCAGCTTAGTTTTTGGTAGCGGGGGCTCCTACGATGAGCAGTTCTTC.

The chain joins TRBV5-4 to TRBJ2-2, with D perhaps TRBD2 (7 bases). Trimming shortened V by 3 bases and J by 6 bases, and 12 bases separated the two germline ends. CDR3 length: 14 amino acids. Germline loops: CDR1 SGHNT, CDR2 YYREEE (reference sequence). The CDR3 region is CASSSREGAGELFF. As DNA, the CDR3 is TGTGCCAGCAGCTCGAGGGAGGGGGCCGGGGAGCTGTTTTTT.

This chain connects TRBV29-1 to TRBJ2-1, with D unresolved. The CDR3 is 14 amino acids. Germline lookup yields CDR1 SQVTM and CDR2 ANQGSEA. V lost 8 bases and J lost 1, with 15 bases in between. The CDR3 here is CSTIVPLSYNEQFF. DNA of the CDR3: TGCAGCACCATTGTCCCTCTATCCTACAATGAGCAGTTCTTC.

This clone was seen more than once but under ten times. The chain couples TRBV5-6 to TRBJ1-2, with 9 bases matching TRBD1. Trimming took 2 bases from V and 6 from J; bases not matched to a gene: 5. CDR1 and CDR2 (germline): SGHDT, YYEEEE. The CDR3 spans 14 residues. This CDR3 is CASSLWDRENGYTF. CDR3 DNA: TGTGCCAGCAGCTTATGGGACAGGGAAAATGGCTACACCTTC.

V usage is TRBV27 and J usage is TRBJ1-1, with 9 bases matching TRBD1. Losses at the gene ends were 5 bases for V and 1 base for J; bases not matched to a gene: 2. Germline loops: CDR1 MNHEY, CDR2 SMNVEV (reference sequence). CDR3 size: 14 residues. CDR3 sequence reads: CASSLGQGNTEAFF. CDR3 in DNA: TGTGCCAGCAGTCTGGGACAGGGGAACACTGAAGCTTTCTTT.

V gene TRBV5-8 combines with J gene TRBJ1-2; D gene ambiguous. The CDR3 contains 16 residues. Germline CDR1 reads SGHTS; CDR2 reads YDEGEE. The V end was cut by 4 bases, the J end by 7 bases, with 23 bases between. CDR3 sequence (DNA): TGTGCCAGCAGCCGCCCGGGTGGCGCGCATGGAGGTGGCTACACCTTC. Amino acid sequence: CASSRPGGAHGGGYTF.

The CDR3, as DNA: TGTGCCAGCAGCCCCGGGGCTAGCGGGGGGAATGAGACCCAGTACTTC. It codes for CASSPGASGGNETQYF. The chain links TRBV7-9 to TRBJ2-5; TRBD2 agrees at 11 bases. Unmatched junction bases numbered 10, after V lost 5 bases and J lost 5 bases. The CDR3 is 16 residues long. Germline lookup yields CDR1 SEHNR and CDR2 FQNEAQ (reference sequence).

The chain recombines TRBV6-5 with TRBJ2-1, with D possibly TRBD2 on 5 matching bases. CDR3 length: 11 residues. Trimming shortened V by 3 bases and J by 10 bases, and 7 bases separated the two germline ends. Looked up from germline, CDR1 is MNHEY and CDR2 is SVGAGI. In DNA form, the CDR3 reads TGTGCCAGCAGTTATAGAGGGGAGCAGTTCTTC. As protein: CASSYRGEQFF.

The chain joins TRBV6-5 to TRBJ1-1; D ambiguous. V was trimmed by 0 bases and J by 8 bases, leaving 16 bases between them. CDR1 and CDR2 (germline): MNHEY, SVGAGI. The CDR3 spans 15 residues. The CDR3 protein is CASSYSISGSGEAFF. Written as DNA, the CDR3 is TGTGCCAGCAGTTACTCGATATCAGGAAGCGGAGAAGCTTTCTTT.

The J gene is TRBJ2-7, the V gene TRBV4-2; maybe TRBD2 (5 bases). Per the germline V gene, CDR1 is LGHNA and CDR2 is YNFKEQ. V shed 0 bases and J shed 7 bases, with 16 bases lying between them. The CDR3 length is 15 residues. The CDR3 reads CASSQDDDSAREQYF. The CDR3 DNA reads as TGTGCCAGCAGCCAAGATGATGATAGCGCGAGGGAGCAGTACTTC.

This clone was observed a handful of times. As DNA, the CDR3 is TGCAGCGTTGAAGATGCAGGGTTCGGGACTGAAGCTTTCTTT. Protein product: CSVEDAGFGTEAFF. The rearrangement uses TRBV29-1 and TRBJ1-1; TRBD1 is a possible D gene (5 bases). The CDR3 totals 14 residues. Trimming removed 0 bases at V and 5 bases at J, with 13 bases between. Looked up from germline, CDR1 is SQVTM and CDR2 is ANQGSEA. Combining the CDR3 with reference TRBV29-1 and TRBJ1-1 gives the whole variable domain SAVISQKPSRDICQRGTSLTIQCQVDSQVTMMFWYRQQPGQSLTLIATANQGSEATYESGFVIDKFPISRPNLTFSTLTVSNMSPEDSSIYLCSVEDAGFGTEAFFGQGTRLTVV.

The chain uses TRBV2 and TRBJ2-7, with D tentatively TRBD2 (6 bases). Trimming removed 4 bases at V and 5 bases at J, with 15 bases between. The CDR3 consists of 14 residues. Germline CDR1 and CDR2: SNHLY and FYNNEI. The CDR3 protein is CASSVGGRGNEQYF. The CDR3 DNA sequence: TGTGCCAGCAGTGTGGGCGGGCGCGGGAACGAGCAGTACTTC. Full variable domain (remainder filled in from reference TRBV2 and TRBJ2-7): EPEVTQTPSHQVTQMGQEVILRCVPISNHLYFYWYRQILGQKVEFLVSFYNNEISEKSEIFDDQFSVERPDGSNFTLKIRSTKLEDSAMYFCASSVGGRGNEQYFGPGTRLTVT.

The chain is built from TRBV7-6 and TRBJ2-7, with TRBD2 matching over 12 bases. Germline CDR1 SGHVS, CDR2 FNYEAQ. CDR3 length equals 15 residues. The V segment lost 1 base and the J segment 2 bases; nucleotides outside the gene matches: 0. CDR3 amino acids: CASSLGLAGAYEQYF. The CDR3 DNA reads TGTGCCAGCAGCTTAGGACTAGCGGGGGCCTACGAGCAGTACTTC.

The J gene is TRBJ1-6, the V gene TRBV30; D not certain. With 2 bases removed from V and 4 bases from J, the gap between germline ends came to 12 bases. CDR1 and CDR2 from the germline V gene are GTSNPN and SVGIG (reference sequence). This CDR3 has 15 residues. CDR3: CAWSLDSGYNSPLHF. In DNA, the CDR3 is TGTGCCTGGAGTTTGGACTCCGGTTATAATTCACCCCTCCACTTT. Using reference TRBV30 and TRBJ1-6 for the parts outside the CDR3, the full variable domain is SQTIHQWPATLVQPVGSPLSLECTVEGTSNPNLYWYRQAAGRGLQLLFYSVGIGQISSEVPQNLSASRPQDRQFILSSKKLLLSDSGFYLCAWSLDSGYNSPLHFGNGTRLTVT.

V and J are TRBV27 and TRBJ2-2; D is possibly TRBD1 (6 bases). CDR3 size: 14 residues. The germline V and J ends were trimmed by 8 bases and 0 bases, with 10 bases remaining between them. The V gene's germline CDR1 is MNHEY and CDR2 SMNVEV (reference sequence). CDR3 sequence reads: CASGWTANTGELFF. The CDR3 bases are TGTGCCAGCGGCTGGACAGCGAACACCGGGGAGCTGTTTTTT.

This clone was picked up one time. The CDR3 bases are TGCGCCAGCAGCCAAGGCGCCGGGACAGGGTCCTACGAGCAGTACTTC. It translates to CASSQGAGTGSYEQYF. J is TRBJ2-7 and V is TRBV4-3, with 9 bases lining up with TRBD1. Germline V lookup: CDR1 LGHNA, CDR2 YSLEER. This CDR3 region has 16 residues. Trimming at V came to 1 base and at J to 1 base, leaving 5 bases not matched to a gene.

V is TRBV7-2 and J is TRBJ2-3, with 14 bases matching TRBD2. The V gene end was trimmed by 7 bases and the J gene end by 8 bases; junction bases not matched to a gene: 5. The CDR3 is made up of 14 amino acids. Germline V gene sequence: CDR1 SGHTA, CDR2 FQGNSA. CDR3 coding DNA: TGTGCCAGCACCGGACTAGCGGGGGGCCCTACGCAGTATTTT. It is translated as CASTGLAGGPTQYF.

This sequence joins TRBV19 and TRBJ2-7, with 11 bases aligning to TRBD1. The length of the CDR3 is 16 residues. Germline CDR1 LNHDA, CDR2 SQIVND (reference sequence). V shed 3 bases and J 5 bases; nucleotides not matched to a gene: 9. CDR3 in DNA: TGTGCCAGTAGTATGAAGGGGACAGGGGGTAGGCACGAGCAGTACTTC. It specifies CASSMKGTGGRHEQYF.